Below are 15 T cell receptor beta chains sequenced from a single sample in a study of regulatory T cells in long-lasting Graves disease. To make TCR beta libraries, researchers used iRepertoire HTBI primers and Arm-PCR of CDR3 regions. TCRdb independently ran MiXCR on the multiplex PCR reads; one entry per CDR3 protein. Among 700,000 or so distinct CDR3 sequences listed, approximately 31% were seen once. Specified time point: persistent/refractory GD, antithyroid drugs over 5 years with positive TRAb. There was RNA extracted from PBMCs, and the TCR library was made from it. Material: peripheral blood mononuclear cells (PBMCs), obtained when the disease was refractory, from a patient treated with antithyroid drugs. These receptors were collected from a female donor with Graves disease.

This clonotype was observed a few times. V and J are TRBV15 and TRBJ2-5; D is uncertain. Per the germline V gene, CDR1 is LNHNV and CDR2 is YYDKDF (reference sequence). This CDR3 has 14 residues. Trimming stripped 0 bases from V and 3 bases from J, with 8 bases between. CDR3 region: CATSRDLGEETQYF. The DNA of the CDR3 is TGTGCCACCAGCAGAGATTTGGGTGAAGAGACCCAGTACTTC. The complete variable domain, with remaining parts taken from reference TRBV15 and TRBJ2-5, reads DAMVIQNPRYQVTQFGKPVTLSCSQTLNHNVMYWYQQKSSQAPKLLFHYYDKDFNNEADTPDNFQSRRPNTSFCFLDIRSPGLGDTAMYLCATSRDLGEETQYFGPGTRLLVL.

This clonotype has a count of ten or more. The chain couples TRBV20-1 to TRBJ1-1; D remains ambiguous. The germline CDR1 and CDR2 sequences are DFQATT and SNEGSKA (reference sequence). The CDR3 is 13 residues long. Trimming pared 1 base from V and 0 bases from J, leaving 6 bases between. As DNA, the CDR3 is TGCAGTGCTAGAGGCCAAATGAACACTGAAGCTTTCTTT. This translates into CSARGQMNTEAFF.

CDR3 bases: TGTGCCAGCAGCTTGGAGTATGCGACCCAGTACTTC. Translation: CASSLEYATQYF. This chain uses TRBV5-6 with TRBJ2-5; D unclear. Trimming cost V 0 bases and J 7 bases, with 7 bases left between them. There are 12 residues in the CDR3. Germline CDR1 and CDR2: SGHDT and YYEEEE.

V and J are TRBV30 and TRBJ2-7, with 11 bases matching TRBD1. Trimming took 3 bases from V and 3 from J; bases not matched to a gene: 7. Germline CDR1 reads GTSNPN; CDR2 reads SVGIG (reference sequence). The CDR3 runs to 15 residues. The chain's CDR3 is CAWSLGQGANYEQYF. In DNA, the CDR3 is TGTGCCTGGAGCCTCGGACAGGGGGCAAACTACGAGCAGTACTTC.

This clonotype occurred a few times. The chain has TRBV27 and TRBJ1-4, with D perhaps matching TRBD1 (6 bases). Trimming left V 6 bases short and J 8 bases short, with 19 bases between. CDR1 is MNHEY, CDR2 SMNVEV, per germline (reference sequence). The CDR3 is 15 amino acids. CDR3: CASSPPGGGMEKLFF. CDR3 coding DNA: TGTGCCAGCAGCCCCCCGGGGGGGGGCATGGAAAAACTGTTTTTT.

This clonotype was seen a few times. The V and J genes are TRBV27 and TRBJ2-3, with 12 bases matching TRBD2. The CDR3 extends over 16 amino acids. Germline V gene sequence: CDR1 MNHEY, CDR2 SMNVEV (reference sequence). J lost 5 bases, V lost 5 bases, and 8 bases had no gene match. The CDR3 reads CASSRIELAGGDTQYF. The CDR3 DNA follows: TGTGCCAGCAGTCGGATCGAACTAGCGGGAGGAGATACGCAGTATTTT.

The chain links TRBV7-9 to TRBJ2-7; D is possibly TRBD2 (5 bases). The germline V gene encodes CDR1 SEHNR and CDR2 FQNEAQ (reference sequence). V was cut by 1 base and J by 6 bases, with 16 bases left in between. There are 15 residues in the CDR3. CDR3 sequence: CASSLVGTGSSEQYF. For the CDR3, the DNA is TGTGCCAGCAGCTTAGTCGGAACGGGATCTAGCGAGCAGTACTTC.

The gene calls are TRBV30 and TRBJ1-1, with D possibly matching TRBD1 (5 bases). Germline CDR1 is GTSNPN and CDR2 is SVGIG (reference sequence). The CDR3 runs 14 residues. V lost 0 bases and J lost 1, with 9 bases in between. Here the CDR3 reads CAWSVLGANTEAFF. The CDR3 DNA reads TGTGCCTGGAGTGTACTAGGGGCGAACACTGAAGCTTTCTTT.

This clonotype was seen a handful of times. The chain couples TRBV20-1 to TRBJ1-2, with D tentatively TRBD1 (5 bases). Germline assignment: CDR1 DFQATT and CDR2 SNEGSKA (reference sequence). This CDR3 has 12 amino acids. V was clipped by 6 bases and J by 3 bases, with 11 bases between them. The CDR3 here is CSADRRDYGYTF. CDR3 DNA: TGCAGTGCCGACAGACGGGACTATGGCTACACCTTC.

This chain connects TRBV25-1 to TRBJ1-5; a possible D gene is TRBD1 (5 bases). The V end lost 1 base, the J end lost 6 bases, and 10 bases lay between the germline ends. Germline V gene sequence: CDR1 MGHDK, CDR2 SYGVNS. The CDR3 is made up of 14 amino acids. CDR3 DNA sequence: TGTGCCAGCAGTGAATTTCACAGGAGTCAGCCCCAGCATTTT. Encoded protein: CASSEFHRSQPQHF.

This rearrangement joins TRBV12-3 or TRBV12-4 to TRBJ2-7; D remains unclear. V lost 6 bases to trimming and J lost 10 bases, with 19 bases between them. The CDR3 extends over 13 amino acids. CDR3 in amino acids: CASSLKRREAQYF. CDR3 sequence (DNA): TGTGCCAGCAGCCTTAAGAGGAGAGAGGCTCAGTACTTC.

This clonotype was found many times. This chain connects TRBV6-1 to TRBJ1-1; perhaps TRBD1 as D (5 bases). This CDR3 contains 15 residues. The ends were cut back, 3 bases at V and 1 base at J, with 12 bases in the middle. Germline values: CDR1 MNHNS, CDR2 SASEGT. This CDR3 reads CASSERQFSNTEAFF. The CDR3 bases are TGTGCCAGCAGTGAGAGACAGTTCTCGAACACTGAAGCTTTCTTT.

This chain links TRBV19 with TRBJ1-5, with D uncertain. The CDR3 length is 18 residues. Germline V gives CDR1 LNHDA, CDR2 SQIVND (reference sequence). With 2 bases removed from V and 0 bases from J, the gap between germline ends came to 17 bases. In DNA form, the CDR3 reads TGTGCCAGTAGTATAAGTAGAGGTACTACTATTAGCAATCAGCCCCAGCATTTT. Its translation is CASSISRGTTISNQPQHF.

The rearrangement joins TRBV5-1 to TRBJ1-6; no clear D. Germline CDR1 reads SGHRS; CDR2 reads YFSETQ. The V end lost 1 base, the J end lost 5 bases, and 10 bases lay between the germline ends. CDR3 size: 15 residues. The CDR3 sequence is CASSLYSGNNSPLHF. The CDR3 DNA reads as TGCGCCAGCAGCTTGTATTCGGGAAATAATTCACCCCTCCACTTT.

This clonotype was recorded only once. This rearrangement joins TRBV30 to TRBJ2-6; the D gene is possibly TRBD1 (7 bases). V shed 2 bases and J shed 4 bases, with 18 bases lying between them. The CDR3 is made up of 17 amino acids. Per the germline V gene, CDR1 is GTSNPN and CDR2 is SVGIG (reference sequence). The CDR3 DNA reads as TGTGCCTGGAGTCAGGACAGGACTAACTCGGGGGCCAACGTCCTGACTTTC. Translation gives CAWSQDRTNSGANVLTF.